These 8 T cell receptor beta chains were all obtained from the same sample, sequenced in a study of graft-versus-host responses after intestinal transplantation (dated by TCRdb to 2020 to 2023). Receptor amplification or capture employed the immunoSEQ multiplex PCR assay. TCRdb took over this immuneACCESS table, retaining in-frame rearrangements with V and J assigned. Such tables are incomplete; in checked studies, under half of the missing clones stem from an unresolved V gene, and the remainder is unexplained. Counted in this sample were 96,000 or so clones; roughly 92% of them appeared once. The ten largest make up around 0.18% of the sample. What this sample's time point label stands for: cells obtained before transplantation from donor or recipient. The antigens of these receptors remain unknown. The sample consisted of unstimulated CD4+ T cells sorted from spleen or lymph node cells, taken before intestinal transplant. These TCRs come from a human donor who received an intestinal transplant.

The CDR3 nucleotides are TGTGCCAGCAGGAGGGGGACCCTATGGGGGGAGCAGTACTTC. It codes for CASRRGTLWGEQYF. The chain uses TRBV6-5 and TRBJ2-7; D perhaps matches TRBD1 (6 bases). The CDR3 spans 14 residues. Deletions cut 6 bases from V and 7 bases from J, with 19 bases between. Per the germline V gene, CDR1 is MNHEY and CDR2 is SVGAGI.

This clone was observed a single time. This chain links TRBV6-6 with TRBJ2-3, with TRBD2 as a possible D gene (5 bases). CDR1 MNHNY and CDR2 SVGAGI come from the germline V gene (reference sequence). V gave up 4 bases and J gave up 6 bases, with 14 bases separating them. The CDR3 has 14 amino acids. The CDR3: CASSSPAEVDTQYF. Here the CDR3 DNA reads TGTGCCAGCAGTTCGCCAGCGGAGGTTGATACGCAGTATTTT.

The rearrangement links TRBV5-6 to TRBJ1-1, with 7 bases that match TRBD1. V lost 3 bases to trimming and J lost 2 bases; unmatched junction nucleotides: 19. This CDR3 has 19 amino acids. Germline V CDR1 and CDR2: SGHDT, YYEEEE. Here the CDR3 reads CASSSSGQVLTRLNTEAFF. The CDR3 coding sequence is TGTGCCAGCAGCTCCTCTGGACAGGTCCTAACACGTCTCAACACTGAAGCTTTCTTT.

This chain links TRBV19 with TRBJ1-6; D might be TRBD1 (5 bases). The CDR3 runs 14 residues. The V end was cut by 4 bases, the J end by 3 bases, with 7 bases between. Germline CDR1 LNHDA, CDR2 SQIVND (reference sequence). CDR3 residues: CASSKTVYNSPLHF. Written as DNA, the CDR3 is TGTGCCAGTAGTAAGACAGTCTATAATTCACCCCTCCACTTT.

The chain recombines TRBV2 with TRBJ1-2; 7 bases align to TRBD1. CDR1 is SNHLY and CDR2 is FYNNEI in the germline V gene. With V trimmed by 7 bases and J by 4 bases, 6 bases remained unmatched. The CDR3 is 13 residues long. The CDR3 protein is CASTRDSSYGYTF. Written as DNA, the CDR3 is TGTGCCAGCACACGGGACAGTTCCTATGGCTACACCTTC.

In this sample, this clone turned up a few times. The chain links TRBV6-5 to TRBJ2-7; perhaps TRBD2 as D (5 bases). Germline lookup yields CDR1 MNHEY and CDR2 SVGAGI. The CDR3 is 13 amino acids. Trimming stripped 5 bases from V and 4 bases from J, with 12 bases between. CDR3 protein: CASSPRTVYEQYF. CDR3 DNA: TGTGCCAGCAGTCCCCGGACTGTTTACGAGCAGTACTTC.

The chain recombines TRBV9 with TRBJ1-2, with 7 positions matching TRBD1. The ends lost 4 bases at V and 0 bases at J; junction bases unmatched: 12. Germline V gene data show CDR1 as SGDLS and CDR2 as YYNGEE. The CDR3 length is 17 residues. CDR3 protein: CASSRPWTGRANYGYTF. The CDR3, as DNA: TGTGCCAGCAGCAGACCCTGGACAGGAAGAGCTAACTATGGCTACACCTTC.

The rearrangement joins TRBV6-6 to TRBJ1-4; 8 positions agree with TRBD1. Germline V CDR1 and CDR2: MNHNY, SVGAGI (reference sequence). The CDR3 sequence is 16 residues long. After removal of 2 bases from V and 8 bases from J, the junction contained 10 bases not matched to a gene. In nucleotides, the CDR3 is TGTGCCAGCAGTTACCCAAGGACAGGGCGGGGGGAAAAACTGTTTTTT. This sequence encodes CASSYPRTGRGEKLFF.